This T cell receptor beta chain was recovered during a study of CXCR3-negative and CXCR3-positive naive CD8 T cells. On this clonotype itself: Its antigen is as yet unknown.

The CDR3 extends over 17 amino acids. Germline V gene lookup returns CDR1 SGHTA and CDR2 FQGNSA. Carrying UMI labels, the TRB cDNA libraries were prepared through 5' RACE. From the 5' RACE reads, TCRdb lists one entry per CDR3 protein and no DNA. The sample data list about 120,000 distinct CDR3 sequences. Study-wide points: Diversity in memory CD8+ cells fell much lower than the comparably high levels seen in both naive subsets. Naive subsets had comparable surface CD5; TCR strength was inferred from TRB CDR3 properties. For CXCR3-positive naive cells, TRB CDR3s were more hydrophobic than those of CXCR3-negative naive cells. With CXCR3 expression partially decreased after cryopreservation, most assays relied on fresh PBMCs. Naive cells, whether CXCR3-negative or CXCR3-positive, had similar TRBV-TRBJ usage, while memory cells differed.

The sequence was collected from a human donor in good health. Some clones in this sample may be carry-over from other donors' samples. The sequenced sample consisted of naive CXCR3+ CD8+ T cells from blood. Subset noted: CD45RO-CCR7+CD27+CD95- naive CD8+ T cells expressing CXCR3 (TNR3+). The rearrangement uses TRBV7-2 and TRBJ2-3; TCRdb outputs TRBD2, but without DNA this stays unchecked. This CDR3 is CASSHTDFTLAKDTQYF.